This TCR beta chain was recorded in a study of T cell clones after liver transplantation. Germline V lookup: CDR1 SGHRS, CDR2 YFSETQ. V lost 1 base to trimming and J lost 4 bases, with 12 bases between them. The CDR3 has 15 amino acids. Clones were sequenced by immunoSEQ multiplex PCR, and TCRdb holds only the in-frame ones, with some missing. Of approximately 100,000 clones in the sample, about 88% were seen once. The genes are TRBV5-1 and TRBJ2-1; D possibly matches TRBD1 or TRBD2 (6 bases each). The sequence was obtained from a human patient who received a liver transplant. Part of the T cell pool may stem from the graft donor. The material sequenced was CD4+ T cells from blood, taken 47 months after liver transplant. The CDR3 spells CASSLTGGAYNEQFF. The CDR3 coding sequence is TGCGCCAGCAGCTTGACCGGGGGCGCGTACAATGAGCAGTTCTTC.